Listed below are T cell receptor beta chains from one sample, sequenced in a study of OX40 agonist ivuxolimab in advanced cancers. Assay used: immunoSEQ multiplex PCR; TCRdb lists only in-frame clones, some missing. The data hold more than 9,000 clones, with about 73% observed a single time. This specimen was CD4+ or CD8+ T cells sorted from blood, taken in a trial of the OX40 agonist ivuxolimab. These receptors came from an adult with an advanced solid tumor such as melanoma, head and neck, liver or kidney cancer. Each CDR3 is given with its conserved first and last residue. The D gene is left open where the match is weak. The size of a clone is reported for some rows only, either as once, few or many, or as a class for expanded clones.

.	TRBJ1-1	TRBV19	.	TGTGCCAGTAGTATTTCCGGCAGGTCGGGGAACACTGAAGCTTTCTTT	CASSISGRSGNTEAFF
TRBD1	TRBJ2-1	TRBV27	.	TGTGCCAGCAGTGTACTAACAGGGGGCACGCTGTACAATGAGCAGTTCTTC	CASSVLTGGTLYNEQFF
.	TRBJ2-2	TRBV9	.	TGTGCCAGCAGCGTAGAGGGGGTAGACGGGGAGCTGTTTTTT	CASSVEGVDGELFF
.	TRBJ2-4	TRBV9	once	TGTGCCAGCAGCGTAGAAGGGGGGTCAAACATTCAGTACTTC	CASSVEGGSNIQYF
.	TRBJ1-4	TRBV5-6	few	TGTGCCAGCAGCTCGCACCGGGTCCATTGGGGTGAAAAACTGTTTTTT	CASSSHRVHWGEKLFF
.	TRBJ1-5	TRBV4-2	.	TGTGCCAGCAGCCAAGAAAGGCCAGTCAGCAATCAGCCCCAGCATTTT	CASSQERPVSNQPQHF
TRBD2	TRBJ2-3	TRBV7-3	.	TGTGCCAGCAGCACCACCCGCGGGAGAGGAAATACGCAGTATTTT	CASSTTRGRGNTQYF
.	TRBJ2-3	TRBV9	.	TGTGCCAGCAGCGTAGTGGGAGACACAGATACGCAGTATTTT	CASSVVGDTDTQYF
TRBD1	TRBJ1-5	TRBV27	.	TGTGCCAGCAGTTTTCGACAGGGTATGAGCAATCAGCCCCAGCATTTT	CASSFRQGMSNQPQHF
.	TRBJ2-1	TRBV7-6	.	TGTGCCAGCAGCTTAGAGAGGGGCAATGAGCAGTTCTTC	CASSLERGNEQFF
TRBD2	TRBJ2-3	TRBV5-6	once	TGTGCCAGCAGCCTGGGACTAGCGGGATCCACAGATACGCAGTATTTT	CASSLGLAGSTDTQYF
.	TRBJ2-2	TRBV29-1	.	TGCAGCGTTGTCGATCCCCTCGAGGGGGTCACCGGGGAGCTGTTTTTT	CSVVDPLEGVTGELFF
TRBD1	TRBJ1-1	TRBV28	.	TGTGCCAGCAGTTTCAGGGACAGGGGGCGCGTTAACACTGAAGCTTTCTTT	CASSFRDRGRVNTEAFF
.	TRBJ2-1	TRBV29-1	few	TGCAGCGTTGGTACTAGCTCCTACAATGAGCAGTTCTTC	CSVGTSSYNEQFF
TRBD2	TRBJ2-2	TRBV10-3	.	TGTGCCATCAGTGATGGGACTAGCGGGATAGCTACCGGGGAGCTGTTTTTT	CAISDGTSGIATGELFF
TRBD1	TRBJ2-5	TRBV18	medium-sized	TGTGCCAGCTCACCCTCGACAGGGGGCGAAGCGGGAGAGACCCAGTACTTC	CASSPSTGGEAGETQYF
.	TRBJ2-2	TRBV11-2	.	TGTGCCAGCAGCTTTGGTGGGGAACTGAACACCGGGGAGCTGTTTTTT	CASSFGGELNTGELFF
.	TRBJ1-5	TRBV28	.	TGTGCCAGCAGTTTAGGCCAGGGTTATCGTCAGCCCCAGCATTTT	CASSLGQGYRQPQHF
TRBD1	TRBJ1-2	TRBV19	.	TGTGCCAGTAGTTTCTACGCCGGGACAGGGAGTGGCTACACCTTC	CASSFYAGTGSGYTF
.	TRBJ2-7	TRBV27	once	TGTGCCAGCAGCGAAGCGGTCTCAAGCTCCTACGAGCAGTACTTC	CASSEAVSSSYEQYF
.	TRBJ1-5	TRBV27	.	TGTGCCAGCAGTATACAATTCCGCGGGGTTCAGCCCCAGCATTTT	CASSIQFRGVQPQHF
TRBD2	TRBJ2-2	TRBV5-1	.	TGCGCCAGCAGCTTTTCACAGGGATCCGGGACTAGCGGGAGCCGCACCGGGGAGCTGTTTTTT	CASSFSQGSGTSGSRTGELFF
.	TRBJ1-3	TRBV4-1	.	TGCGCCAGCAGCCAAGTGCTTGACAGTGGAAACACCATATATTTT	CASSQVLDSGNTIYF
TRBD2	TRBJ2-3	TRBV10-3	few	TGTGCCACACGGCTAGCGGGATTCACAGATACGCAGTATTTT	CATRLAGFTDTQYF
TRBD2	TRBJ2-7	TRBV6-6	medium-sized	TGTGCCTGTGGACTAGCGGGAAACGAGCAGTACTTC	CACGLAGNEQYF
.	TRBJ1-5	TRBV30	.	TGTGCCTGGAGCGCTACCTTGGTGGAGCCCCAGCATTTT	CAWSATLVEPQHF
.	TRBJ2-5	TRBV14	once	TGTGCCAGCAGCCAAGATCGGAGGGAGACCCAGTACTTC	CASSQDRRETQYF
.	TRBJ1-1	TRBV27	.	TGTGCCAGCAGTTTGGGCAGGGTGAACACTGAAGCTTTCTTT	CASSLGRVNTEAFF
TRBD1	TRBJ2-7	TRBV28	.	TGTGCCAGCAGCGACTTGGGACAGGGGTGCGAGCAGTACTTC	CASSDLGQGCEQYF